This T cell receptor beta chain was found in a study of blood T cell repertoires in COVID-19. In the study overall: PBMCs, B-cell-depleted T cells, or T cells provided the cDNA or gDNA that made up the material.

Those who participated ranged in age from roughly 18 to 100 years and resided in about two dozen US areas. Germline values: CDR1 ENHRY, CDR2 SYGVKD. Trimming removed 4 bases from V and 10 bases from J, with 10 bases in between. This CDR3 has 11 residues. In the authors' methods: Amplification from reference gene primers served as the basis for estimated nucleated cell counts. Profiling relied on immunoSEQ multiplex PCR, and the TCRdb table lists in-frame clones only, not all of them. V, J and clone size are taken as reported in that table, and D and trimming were inferred from the DNA itself. The table shows about 200,000 clones, with roughly 89% occurring only once.

This chain links TRBV10-3 with TRBJ1-1; D is unresolved. The source material was PBMCs or T cells enriched from blood (not recorded which). The sequence derives from a woman aged 25 to 39 with acute COVID-19. As DNA, the CDR3 is TGTGCCATCAGTGGGGCAGAAGGAGCTTTCTTT. Translation gives CAISGAEGAFF.